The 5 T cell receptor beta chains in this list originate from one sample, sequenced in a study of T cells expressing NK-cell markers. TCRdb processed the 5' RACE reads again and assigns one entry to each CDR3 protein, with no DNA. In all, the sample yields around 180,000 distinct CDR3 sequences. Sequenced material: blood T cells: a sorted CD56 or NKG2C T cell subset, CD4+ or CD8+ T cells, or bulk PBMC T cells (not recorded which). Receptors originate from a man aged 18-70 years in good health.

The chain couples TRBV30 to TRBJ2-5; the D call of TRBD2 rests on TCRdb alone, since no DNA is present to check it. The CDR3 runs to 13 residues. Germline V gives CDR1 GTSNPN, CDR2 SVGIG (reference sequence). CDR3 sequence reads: CAWSPSGQETQYF. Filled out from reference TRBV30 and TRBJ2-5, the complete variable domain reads SQTIHQWPATLVQPVGSPLSLECTVEGTSNPNLYWYRQAAGRGLQLLFYSVGIGQISSEVPQNLSASRPQDRQFILSSKKLLLSDSGFYLCAWSPSGQETQYFGPGTRLLVL.

Here the CDR3 reads CSAPGTTRDKPYNEQFF. The V and J genes are TRBV20-1 and TRBJ2-1; TCRdb selects TRBD1, and the lack of DNA leaves this call unchecked. The CDR3 spans 17 residues. Per germline, CDR1 DFQATT and CDR2 SNEGSKA (reference sequence).

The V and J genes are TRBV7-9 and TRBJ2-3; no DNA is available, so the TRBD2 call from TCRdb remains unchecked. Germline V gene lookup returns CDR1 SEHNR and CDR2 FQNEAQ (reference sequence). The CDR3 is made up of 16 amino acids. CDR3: CASSDKRELSTDTQYF.

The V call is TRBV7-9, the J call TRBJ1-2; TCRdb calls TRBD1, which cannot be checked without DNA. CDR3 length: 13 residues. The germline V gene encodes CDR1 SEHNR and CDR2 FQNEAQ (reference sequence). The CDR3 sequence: CASSSGTVKVDTF.

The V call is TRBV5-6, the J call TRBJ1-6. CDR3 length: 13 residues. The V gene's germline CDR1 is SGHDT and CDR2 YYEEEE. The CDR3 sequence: CASSLGDNSPLHF.